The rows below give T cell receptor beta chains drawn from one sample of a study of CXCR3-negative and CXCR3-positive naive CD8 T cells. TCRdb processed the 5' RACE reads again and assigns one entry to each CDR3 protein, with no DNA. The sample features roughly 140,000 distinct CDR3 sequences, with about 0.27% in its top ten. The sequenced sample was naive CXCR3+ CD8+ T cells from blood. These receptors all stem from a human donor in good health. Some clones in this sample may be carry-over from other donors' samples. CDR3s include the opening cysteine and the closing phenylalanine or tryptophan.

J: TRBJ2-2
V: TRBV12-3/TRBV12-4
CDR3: CASSYTSTGELFF

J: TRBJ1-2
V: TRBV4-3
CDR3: CASSQDRTQWAYGYTF

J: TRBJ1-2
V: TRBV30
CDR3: CAWATTNYGYTF

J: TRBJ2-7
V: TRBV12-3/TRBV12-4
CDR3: CASSYLDGSSYEQYF

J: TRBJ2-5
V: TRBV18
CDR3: CASSPEWITGDQETQYF

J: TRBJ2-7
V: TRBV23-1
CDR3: CASRPGLAGGRASYEQYF

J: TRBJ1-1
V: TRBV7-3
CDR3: CASSLWTGGVEGTEAFF

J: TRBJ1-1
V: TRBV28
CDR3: CASTPLEDTEAFF

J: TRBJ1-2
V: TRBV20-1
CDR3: CSAREDPRVRSGYTF

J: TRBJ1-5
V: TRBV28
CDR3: CASSPRSGQGNQPQHF

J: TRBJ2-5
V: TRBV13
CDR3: CASSSHSDRSIGETQYF

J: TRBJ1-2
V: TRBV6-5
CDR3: CASSYSIIDVNYGYTF

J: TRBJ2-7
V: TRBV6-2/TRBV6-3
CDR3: CASSEGQVEQYF

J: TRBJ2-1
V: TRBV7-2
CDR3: CASSATSGGNEQFF

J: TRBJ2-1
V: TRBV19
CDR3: CASSILERYNEQFF

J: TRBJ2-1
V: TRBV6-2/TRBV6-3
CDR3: CASSNSSHTEQFF

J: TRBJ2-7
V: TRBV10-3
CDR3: CAISGISGETYEQYF

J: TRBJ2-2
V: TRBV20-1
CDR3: CSARSGAAGELFF

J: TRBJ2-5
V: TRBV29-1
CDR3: CSVELGRAGQETQYF

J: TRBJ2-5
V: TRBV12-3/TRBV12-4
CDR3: CASSQGVTESLTQYF